One and the same sample provided the 3 T cell receptor beta chains below, sequenced in a study of T cell changes during pregnancy in multiple sclerosis. Sequenced by immunoSEQ multiplex PCR; TCRdb stores in-frame clones only, minus some. The sample contains some 79,000 clones, 90% to 95% of which appear only once. The sample consisted of CD4+ T cells from peripheral blood mononuclear cells, taken in the second trimester of pregnancy. The receptors come from a female donor with multiple sclerosis, enrolled in a pregnancy study.

This chain joins TRBV6-1 and TRBJ2-5; D is perhaps TRBD1 (6 bases). This CDR3 spans 14 amino acids. Trimming left V 5 bases short and J 1 base short, with 11 bases between. Germline CDR1 MNHNS, CDR2 SASEGT. CDR3 sequence: CASSTGTRQETQYF. The CDR3 DNA sequence: TGTGCCAGCAGTACGGGGACACGCCAAGAGACCCAGTACTTC.

The V gene is TRBV4-3, the J gene TRBJ1-2, with 8 bases identical to TRBD1. The CDR3 runs 14 residues. With 3 bases clipped from V and 6 bases from J, the junction kept 6 bases outside the gene matches. The V gene's germline CDR1 is LGHNA and CDR2 YSLEER. The CDR3: CASSHSGGRDGYTF. The CDR3 DNA is TGCGCCAGCAGCCACTCAGGGGGCAGGGATGGCTACACCTTC.

The chain employs TRBV14 and TRBJ1-2; D gene ambiguous. V was clipped by 0 bases and J by 4 bases, with 6 bases between them. CDR1 SGHDN and CDR2 FVKESK come from the germline V gene. This CDR3 has 13 residues. The CDR3: CASSQESLYGYTF. CDR3 DNA: TGTGCCAGCAGCCAAGAGTCTCTCTATGGCTACACCTTC.